Below are 20 T cell receptor beta chains sequenced from a single sample in a study of blood T cell repertoires in COVID-19. The method was immunoSEQ multiplex PCR; TCRdb's version includes in-frame clones alone and lacks a portion of them. The sample yields about 200,000 clones, around 84% seen once. Sequenced sample: PBMCs or T cells enriched from blood (not recorded which). The receptors derive from a man aged 40-49 years who had recovered from COVID-19.

In this sample, this clone turned up once. The V call is TRBV18, the J call TRBJ1-1; the match to TRBD1 covers 7 bases. In germline, CDR1 is KGHSH, CDR2 LQKENI. The V segment lost 3 bases and the J segment 4 bases; nucleotides outside the gene matches: 5. This CDR3 spans 14 amino acids. In DNA form, the CDR3 reads TGTGCCAGCTCACCGCGACAGGGTAGCACTGAAGCTTTCTTT. Protein product: CASSPRQGSTEAFF.

V is TRBV20-1 and J is TRBJ2-2; possibly TRBD1 for D (5 bases). Trimming stripped 3 bases from V and 1 base from J, with 12 bases between. The CDR3 loop spans 15 amino acids. Germline-derived CDR1 and CDR2 are DFQATT and SNEGSKA (reference sequence). This chain's CDR3 is CSASVQGRNTGELFF. The CDR3 region has the DNA TGCAGTGCTAGTGTCCAGGGTCGGAACACCGGGGAGCTGTTTTTT.

The chain employs TRBV5-1 and TRBJ2-2, with D possibly being TRBD2 (6 bases). The V gene lost 3 bases and the J gene lost 3 bases, with 6 bases spanning the gap. CDR3 length: 13 amino acids. The germline gives CDR1 SGHRS, CDR2 YFSETQ. As DNA, the CDR3 is TGCGCCAGCAGCTGGGGGGACACCGGGGAGCTGTTTTTT. It is translated as CASSWGDTGELFF.

This chain connects TRBV29-1 to TRBJ2-7, with 7 bases matching TRBD2. With 1 base clipped from V and 3 bases from J, the junction kept 3 bases outside the gene matches. The CDR3 has 13 residues. Germline V CDR1 and CDR2: SQVTM, ANQGSEA. CDR3 in amino acids: CSVEGGGGYEQYF. CDR3 nucleotides: TGCAGCGTTGAAGGCGGGGGTGGCTACGAGCAGTACTTC.

The V gene is TRBV2, the J gene TRBJ2-1; 10 positions match TRBD2. Germline CDR1 and CDR2: SNHLY and FYNNEI. Unmatched junction bases numbered 12, after V lost 7 bases and J lost 9 bases. The CDR3 sequence is 15 residues long. CDR3 amino acids: CASKLSRLAGSEQFF. In nucleotides, the CDR3 is TGTGCCAGCAAGTTGTCGCGACTAGCGGGTAGTGAGCAGTTCTTC.

This clone has more than one count but fewer than ten. This chain uses TRBV4-3 with TRBJ2-7, with D maybe TRBD2 (6 bases). The CDR3 sequence is 18 residues long. Germline loops: CDR1 LGHNA, CDR2 YSLEER. V was trimmed by 1 base and J by 1 base, leaving 20 bases between them. The DNA of the CDR3 is TGCGCCAGCAGCCAAGTTTTCGGAGGTGCGGGAATTTCCTACGAGCAGTACTTC. Protein product: CASSQVFGGAGISYEQYF.

The chain uses TRBV6-5 and TRBJ1-2; TRBD1 agrees at 7 bases. Germline CDR1 reads MNHEY; CDR2 reads SVGAGI. The CDR3 is 13 residues long. The junction had 5 bases not matched to a gene; V was cut back by 4 bases and J by 6 bases. CDR3 amino acids: CASSLQGQNGYTF. CDR3 bases: TGTGCCAGCAGTTTACAGGGACAGAATGGCTACACCTTC.

The rearrangement joins TRBV30 to TRBJ2-7, with D possibly TRBD1 on 6 matching bases. V shed 0 bases and J shed 7 bases, with 7 bases lying between them. Germline V gives CDR1 GTSNPN, CDR2 SVGIG (reference sequence). The CDR3 has 11 residues. The DNA for the CDR3 is TGTGCCTGGAGTGTAGGGGGTGAGCAGTACTTC. This gives the protein CAWSVGGEQYF.

The rearrangement joins TRBV27 to TRBJ2-7, with D tentatively TRBD2 (5 bases). V lost 6 bases and J 3 bases, leaving 12 bases between the germline ends. The CDR3 consists of 13 residues. Germline values: CDR1 MNHEY, CDR2 SMNVEV (reference sequence). CDR3 sequence (DNA): TGTGCCAGCAGCCCCCACGGAGGCTACGAGCAGTACTTC. Translation: CASSPHGGYEQYF.

The V call is TRBV5-1, the J call TRBJ1-1, with 10 bases identical to TRBD1. Trimming at V came to 2 bases and at J to 5 bases, leaving 9 bases not matched to a gene. CDR3 length: 16 amino acids. Germline CDR1 SGHRS, CDR2 YFSETQ. DNA for the CDR3: TGCGCCAGCAGCTTAAGACAGGGGGCGGTCGGGACTGAAGCTTTCTTT. Protein sequence: CASSLRQGAVGTEAFF.

The chain uses TRBV10-1 and TRBJ2-7; TRBD2 matches 14 bases. The CDR3 runs to 16 residues. The V and J ends lost 2 bases and 5 bases, in that order; junction bases with no gene match: 5. The germline V gene encodes CDR1 WNHNN and CDR2 SYGVQD (reference sequence). CDR3 region: CASSEGTSGRGHEQYF. The CDR3 DNA follows: TGCGCCAGCAGTGAGGGGACTAGCGGGAGAGGCCACGAGCAGTACTTC.

This chain uses TRBV9 with TRBJ2-1; 11 positions agree with TRBD1. V shed 4 bases and J 2 bases; nucleotides not matched to a gene: 5. Per the germline V gene, CDR1 is SGDLS and CDR2 is YYNGEE. CDR3 length: 16 amino acids. The CDR3 is CASSSRTGGPYNEQFF. CDR3 DNA sequence: TGTGCCAGCAGCTCAAGGACAGGGGGCCCCTACAATGAGCAGTTCTTC.

V and J are TRBV7-6 and TRBJ2-7, with 14 bases that match TRBD2. Germline assignment: CDR1 SGHVS and CDR2 FNYEAQ. The CDR3 loop spans 16 amino acids. The V gene end was trimmed by 3 bases and the J gene end by 2 bases; junction bases not matched to a gene: 3. CDR3 residues: CASSLGLAGETYEQYF. Here the CDR3 DNA reads TGTGCCAGCAGCTTGGGACTAGCGGGAGAGACCTACGAGCAGTACTTC.

This chain uses TRBV6-5 with TRBJ1-1; D gene unclear. This CDR3 has 14 residues. Germline loops: CDR1 MNHEY, CDR2 SVGAGI. Deletions cut 5 bases from V and 0 bases from J, with 10 bases between. The CDR3 loop reads CASSRPGMNTEAFF. CDR3 DNA: TGTGCCAGCAGTCGGCCGGGGATGAACACTGAAGCTTTCTTT.

The V gene is TRBV11-1, the J gene TRBJ1-6; TRBD1 might be the D (6 bases). Trimming left V 3 bases short and J 9 bases short, with 18 bases between. CDR1 and CDR2 (germline): SGHAT, FQDESV (reference sequence). This CDR3 contains 16 residues. CDR3 bases: TGTGCCAGCAGCTTGGGCGGACAGCCTAAAGGTTCACCCCTCCACTTT. As protein: CASSLGGQPKGSPLHF.

The rearrangement joins TRBV5-1 to TRBJ1-6; 10 nucleotides agree with TRBD1. The ends lost 4 bases at V and 7 bases at J; junction bases unmatched: 5. This CDR3 contains 15 residues. In germline, CDR1 is SGHRS, CDR2 YFSETQ. CDR3 sequence: CASSLRDRGNSPLHF. Here the CDR3 DNA reads TGCGCCAGCAGCCTACGGGACAGGGGCAATTCACCCCTCCACTTT.

The gene calls are TRBV2 and TRBJ1-5; 8 nucleotides agree with TRBD1. CDR3 length equals 13 residues. V dropped 6 bases and J dropped 8; count of bases not matched to a gene: 6. Per the germline V gene, CDR1 is SNHLY and CDR2 is FYNNEI. The CDR3 sequence: CASRGQVGEPQHF. The CDR3 nucleotides read TGTGCCAGCAGGGGACAGGTTGGTGAGCCCCAGCATTTT.

The V and J genes are TRBV4-1 and TRBJ2-7; no clear D. V shed 1 base and J shed 3 bases, with 13 bases lying between them. This CDR3 region has 15 residues. CDR1 and CDR2 from the germline V gene are MGHRA and YSYEKL. CDR3 DNA sequence: TGCGCCAGCAGCCAAGGTTTCGGTTCCGACTACGAGCAGTACTTC. This sequence encodes CASSQGFGSDYEQYF.

The chain links TRBV7-8 to TRBJ2-6; 8 bases fit TRBD2. Per germline, CDR1 SGHVS and CDR2 FQNEAQ. V was pared by 1 base and J by 1 base, with 6 bases of the junction left unmatched. There are 18 residues in the CDR3. CDR3 loop: CASSLVGLDLSGANVLTF. The CDR3 nucleotides are TGTGCCAGCAGCTTAGTGGGACTAGATTTGTCTGGGGCCAACGTCCTGACTTTC. Variable domain in full (rest from reference TRBV7-8 and TRBJ2-6): GAGVSQSPRYKVAKRGQDVALRCDPISGHVSLFWYQQALGQGPEFLTYFQNEAQLDKSGLPSDRFFAERPEGSVSTLKIQRTQQEDSAVYLCASSLVGLDLSGANVLTFGAGSRLTVL.

The genes are TRBV11-3 and TRBJ2-7; TRBD1 aligns across 9 bases. J gave up 2 bases and V 5 bases, and 7 bases lay outside the gene matches. The CDR3 sequence is 15 residues long. Germline CDR1 SGHNT, CDR2 YENEEA. CDR3 in amino acids: CASSPGQGEAYEQYF. The CDR3 nucleotides read TGTGCCAGCAGCCCGGGACAGGGTGAAGCCTACGAGCAGTACTTC.